The 5 T cell receptor beta chains below all came from one sample that was sequenced in a study of blood T cells in healthy people across ages. A sample-barcoded 5' primer and a J-beta primer mix were used in a second PCR of about 6 to 12 cycles. Each CDR3 protein is one row after TCRdb ran MiXCR on the 5' RACE reads. The data contain roughly 1.6 million distinct CDR3 sequences, about 35% of them singletons. The sequenced sample consisted of blood. These receptors were collected from a woman aged 25-40 years in good health.

Ten or more counts support this clonotype. The V call is TRBV12-3 or TRBV12-4, the J call TRBJ2-7, with 8 bases matching TRBD1. V shed 5 bases, J shed 3 bases, and the junction held 12 bases outside the gene matches. The CDR3 is made up of 16 amino acids. The CDR3, as DNA: TGTGCCAGCAGTCACAAGACAGGGGAACCCCTCTACGAGCAGTACTTC. Encoded protein: CASSHKTGEPLYEQYF.

Remarks on this clonotype: A read error is likely, as this CDR3 ends without the conserved phenylalanine or tryptophan. The V gene is TRBV14, the J gene TRBJ1-1; tentative D call: TRBD1 (6 bases). From germline, CDR1 is SGHDN and CDR2 FVKESK. Trimming left V 0 bases short and J 10 bases short, with 12 bases between. CDR3 length equals 13 residues. CDR3 nucleotides: TGTGCCAGCAGCCAAGAGAACAGGGCGGTAGCTTTCTTG. It translates to CASSQENRAVAFL.

The rearrangement links TRBV6-6 to TRBJ2-1; 8 bases are a match to TRBD2. The CDR3 is 15 residues long. Germline CDR1 is MNHNY and CDR2 is SVGAGI (reference sequence). Losses at the gene ends were 7 bases for V and 6 bases for J; bases not matched to a gene: 11. The CDR3 sequence: CASTTNRGGFNEQFF. The DNA of the CDR3 is TGTGCCAGCACCACGAACCGGGGGGGCTTCAATGAGCAGTTCTTC.

The CDR3 protein is CASSVGGTKFNEQYF. The DNA of the CDR3 is TGTGCCAGCAGCGTAGGGGGGACTAAGTTCAACGAGCAGTACTTC. The J gene is TRBJ2-7, the V gene TRBV9, with TRBD2 matching 7 bases. The V gene's germline CDR1 is SGDLS and CDR2 YYNGEE. Unmatched junction bases numbered 8, after V lost 0 bases and J lost 5 bases. The CDR3 sequence is 15 residues long. The full variable domain, its missing parts supplied by reference TRBV9 and TRBJ2-7, is DSGVTQTPKHLITATGQRVTLRCSPRSGDLSVYWYQQSLDQGLQFLIQYYNGEERAKGNILERFSAQQFPDLHSELNLSSLELGDSALYFCASSVGGTKFNEQYFGPGTRLTVT.

This clonotype was seen a handful of times. The rearrangement links TRBV5-1 to TRBJ2-7; 14 nucleotides match TRBD2. The CDR3 contains 15 residues. Trimming removed 0 bases from V and 6 bases from J; junction bases left unmatched: 2. CDR1 is SGHRS, CDR2 YFSETQ, per germline. The CDR3 here is CASSLGGLAGAEQYF. CDR3 nucleotides: TGCGCCAGCAGCTTGGGGGGACTAGCGGGAGCCGAGCAGTACTTC.